The present TCR beta chain was sequenced within a study of blood T cells in healthy people across ages. Overall study context: Through template switching, about one barcoded beta molecule was captured per two T cells, as measured in model experiments. Study results and caveats: As naive T cell percentage varied, TCR beta diversity correlated strongly with it.

Donors were healthy Caucasian individuals from Russia aged roughly 6 to 90. Remarks on this clonotype: No antigen is known for it.

Then a second PCR, running about 6 to 12 cycles, was carried out with a sample-barcoded 5' primer and a J-beta primer mix. All cDNA molecules were each tagged by a template-switch adaptor with 12 random nucleotides. TCRdb re-analysed the 5' RACE reads in MiXCR, keeping a single row per CDR3 protein. The table shows about 1.6 million distinct CDR3 sequences, with roughly 30% occurring only once. The CDR3 loop spans 18 amino acids. V was pared by 3 bases and J by 0 bases, with 6 bases of the junction left unmatched. Germline V gives CDR1 SNHLY, CDR2 FYNNEI. The sequencing input was blood. The chain links TRBV2 to TRBJ2-1, with 12 bases matching TRBD2. This clonotype was sampled from a woman in her 30s in good health. The CDR3 loop reads CASSDRLAGASSYNEQFF. The CDR3 DNA follows: TGTGCCAGCAGTGATAGACTAGCGGGGGCCAGCTCCTACAATGAGCAGTTCTTC.